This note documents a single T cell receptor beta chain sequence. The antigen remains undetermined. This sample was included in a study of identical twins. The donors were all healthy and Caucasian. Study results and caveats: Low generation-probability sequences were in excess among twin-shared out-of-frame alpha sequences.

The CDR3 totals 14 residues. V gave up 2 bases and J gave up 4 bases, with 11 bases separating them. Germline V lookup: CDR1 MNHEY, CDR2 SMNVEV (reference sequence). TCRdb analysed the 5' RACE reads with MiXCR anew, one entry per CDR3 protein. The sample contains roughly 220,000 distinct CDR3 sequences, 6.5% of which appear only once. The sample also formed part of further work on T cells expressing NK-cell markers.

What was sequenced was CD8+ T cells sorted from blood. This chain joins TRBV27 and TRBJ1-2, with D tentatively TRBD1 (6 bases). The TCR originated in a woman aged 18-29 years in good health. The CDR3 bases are TGTGCCAGCAGTTTAGGCAGGGGACGCTATGGCTACACCTTC. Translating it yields CASSLGRGRYGYTF.